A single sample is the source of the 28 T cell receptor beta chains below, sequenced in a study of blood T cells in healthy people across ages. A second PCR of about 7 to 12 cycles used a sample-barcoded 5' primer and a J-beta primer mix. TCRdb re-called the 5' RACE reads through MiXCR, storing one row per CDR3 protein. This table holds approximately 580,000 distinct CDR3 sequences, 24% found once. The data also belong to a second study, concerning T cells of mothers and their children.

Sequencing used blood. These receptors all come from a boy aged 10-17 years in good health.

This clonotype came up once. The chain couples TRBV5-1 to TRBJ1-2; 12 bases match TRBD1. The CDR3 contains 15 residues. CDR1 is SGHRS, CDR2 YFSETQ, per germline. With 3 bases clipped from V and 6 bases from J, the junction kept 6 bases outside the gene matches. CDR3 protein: CASSSDGTGGNGYTF. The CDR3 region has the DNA TGCGCCAGCAGCTCCGACGGGACAGGGGGCAATGGCTACACCTTC.

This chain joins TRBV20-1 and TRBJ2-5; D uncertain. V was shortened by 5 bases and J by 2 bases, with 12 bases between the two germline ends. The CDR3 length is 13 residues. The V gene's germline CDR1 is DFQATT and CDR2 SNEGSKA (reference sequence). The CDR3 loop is CSAGDARQETQYF. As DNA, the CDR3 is TGCAGTGCTGGTGACGCGAGACAAGAGACCCAGTACTTC.

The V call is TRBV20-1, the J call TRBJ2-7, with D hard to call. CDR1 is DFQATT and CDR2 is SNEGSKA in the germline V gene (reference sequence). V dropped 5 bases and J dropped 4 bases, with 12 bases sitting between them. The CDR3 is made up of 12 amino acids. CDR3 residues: CSARSVEYEQYF. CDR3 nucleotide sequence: TGCAGTGCTCGCTCGGTGGAGTACGAGCAGTACTTC.

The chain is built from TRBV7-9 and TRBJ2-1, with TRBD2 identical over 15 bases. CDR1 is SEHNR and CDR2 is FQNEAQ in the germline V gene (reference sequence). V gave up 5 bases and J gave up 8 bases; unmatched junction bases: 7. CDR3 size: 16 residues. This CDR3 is CASSTGTSGGRDEQFF. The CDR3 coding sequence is TGTGCCAGCAGCACCGGGACTAGCGGGGGGCGGGATGAGCAGTTCTTC.

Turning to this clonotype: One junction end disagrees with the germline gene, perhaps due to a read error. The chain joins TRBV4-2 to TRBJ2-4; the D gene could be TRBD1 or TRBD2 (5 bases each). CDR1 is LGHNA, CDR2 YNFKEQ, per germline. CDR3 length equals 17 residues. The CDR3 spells CASSQMGDLVGKNIQYF. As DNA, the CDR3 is TGTGCCAGCAGCCAAATGGGGGATTTGGTTGGCAAAAACATACAGTACTTC.

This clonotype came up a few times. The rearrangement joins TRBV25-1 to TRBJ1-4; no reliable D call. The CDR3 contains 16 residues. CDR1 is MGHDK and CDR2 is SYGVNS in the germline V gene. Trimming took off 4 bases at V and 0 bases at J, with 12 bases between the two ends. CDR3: CASSGESIATNEKLFF. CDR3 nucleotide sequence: TGTGCCAGCAGTGGGGAGTCCATAGCAACTAATGAAAAACTGTTTTTT.

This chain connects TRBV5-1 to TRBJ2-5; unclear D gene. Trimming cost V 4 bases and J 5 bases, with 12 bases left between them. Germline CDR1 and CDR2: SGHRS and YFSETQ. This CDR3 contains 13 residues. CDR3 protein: CASSPVDVETQYF. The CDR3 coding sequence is TGCGCCAGCAGCCCCGTGGATGTGGAGACCCAGTACTTC.

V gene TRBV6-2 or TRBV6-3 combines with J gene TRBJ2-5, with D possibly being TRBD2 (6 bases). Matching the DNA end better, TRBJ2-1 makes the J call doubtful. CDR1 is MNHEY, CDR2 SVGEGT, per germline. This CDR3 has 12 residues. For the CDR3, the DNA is TGTGCCAGCAGTTACGGGACTGGTGAGCAGTTCTTC. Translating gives CASSYGTGEQFF.

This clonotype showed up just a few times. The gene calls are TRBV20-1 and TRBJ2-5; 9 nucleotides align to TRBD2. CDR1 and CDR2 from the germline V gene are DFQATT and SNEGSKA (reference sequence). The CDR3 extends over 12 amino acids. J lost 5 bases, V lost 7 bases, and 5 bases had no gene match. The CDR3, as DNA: TGCAGTGGGTGGCTAGCGGGGGAGACCCAGTACTTC. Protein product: CSGWLAGETQYF.

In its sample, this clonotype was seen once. CDR3 loop: CAISESTGYQPQHF. For the CDR3, the DNA is TGTGCCATCAGTGAGTCGACAGGGTATCAGCCCCAGCATTTT. The rearrangement uses TRBV10-3 and TRBJ1-5, with TRBD1 matching over 7 bases. In germline, CDR1 is ENHRY, CDR2 SYGVKD. V lost 0 bases to trimming and J lost 5 bases; unmatched junction nucleotides: 1. The length of the CDR3 is 14 residues.

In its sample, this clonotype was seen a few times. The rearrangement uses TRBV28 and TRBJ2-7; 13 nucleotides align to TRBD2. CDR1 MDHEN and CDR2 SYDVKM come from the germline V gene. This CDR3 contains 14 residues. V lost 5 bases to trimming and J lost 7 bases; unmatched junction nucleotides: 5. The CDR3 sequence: CASSPLAGGREQYF. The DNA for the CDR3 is TGTGCCAGCAGTCCACTAGCGGGGGGGCGTGAGCAGTACTTC.

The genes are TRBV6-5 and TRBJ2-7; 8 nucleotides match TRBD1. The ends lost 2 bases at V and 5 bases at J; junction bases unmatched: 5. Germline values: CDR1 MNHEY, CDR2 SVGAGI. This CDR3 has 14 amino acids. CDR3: CASSYLGQGHEQYF. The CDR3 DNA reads TGTGCCAGCAGTTACCTTGGACAGGGCCACGAGCAGTACTTC.

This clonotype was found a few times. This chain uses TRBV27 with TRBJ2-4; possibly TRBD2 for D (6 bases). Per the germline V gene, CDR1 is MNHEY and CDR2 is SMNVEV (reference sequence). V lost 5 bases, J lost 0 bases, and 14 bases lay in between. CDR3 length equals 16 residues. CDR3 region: CASSPPGLLAKNIQYF. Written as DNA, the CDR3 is TGTGCCAGCAGTCCACCGGGACTCTTAGCCAAAAACATTCAGTACTTC.

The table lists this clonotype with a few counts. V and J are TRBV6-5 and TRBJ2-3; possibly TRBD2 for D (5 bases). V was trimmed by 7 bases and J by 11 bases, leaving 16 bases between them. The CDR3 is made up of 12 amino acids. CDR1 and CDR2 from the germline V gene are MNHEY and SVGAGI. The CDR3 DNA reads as TGTGCCAGCAAATCGACCGGGAACGTGCAGTATTTT. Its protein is CASKSTGNVQYF.

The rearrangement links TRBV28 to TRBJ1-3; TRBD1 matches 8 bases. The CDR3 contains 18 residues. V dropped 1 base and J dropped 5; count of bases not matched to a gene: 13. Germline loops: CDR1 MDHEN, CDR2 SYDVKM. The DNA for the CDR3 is TGTGCCAGCAGTTTATCCCTAGGACAGGGAAGATCTAGAAACACCATATATTTT. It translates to CASSLSLGQGRSRNTIYF.

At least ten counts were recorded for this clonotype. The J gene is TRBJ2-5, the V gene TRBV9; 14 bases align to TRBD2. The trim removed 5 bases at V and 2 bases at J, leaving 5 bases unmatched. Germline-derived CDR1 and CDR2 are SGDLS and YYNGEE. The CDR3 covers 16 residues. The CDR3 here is CASRAGLAGAQETQYF. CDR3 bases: TGTGCCAGCAGGGCGGGACTAGCGGGGGCACAAGAGACCCAGTACTTC.

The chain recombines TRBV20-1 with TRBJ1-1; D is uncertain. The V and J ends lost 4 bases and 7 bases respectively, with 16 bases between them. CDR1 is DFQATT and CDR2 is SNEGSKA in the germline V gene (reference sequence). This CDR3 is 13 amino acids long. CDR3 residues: CSATLLPALEAFF. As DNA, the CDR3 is TGCAGTGCTACCCTACTCCCGGCCCTTGAAGCTTTCTTT.

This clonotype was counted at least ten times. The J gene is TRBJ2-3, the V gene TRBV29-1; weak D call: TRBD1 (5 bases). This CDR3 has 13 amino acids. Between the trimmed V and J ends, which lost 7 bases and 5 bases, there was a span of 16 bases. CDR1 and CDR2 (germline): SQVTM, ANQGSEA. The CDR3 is CSGRAGKGDTQYF. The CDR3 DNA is TGCAGCGGCCGGGCAGGGAAAGGAGATACGCAGTATTTT.

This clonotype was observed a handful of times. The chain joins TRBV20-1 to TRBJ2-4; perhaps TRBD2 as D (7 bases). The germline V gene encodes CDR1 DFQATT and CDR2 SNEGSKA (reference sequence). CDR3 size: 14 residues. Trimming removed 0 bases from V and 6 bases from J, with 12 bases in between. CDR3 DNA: TGCAGTGCTAGAGATACGGGGGGCACAAACATTCAGTACTTC. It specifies CSARDTGGTNIQYF.

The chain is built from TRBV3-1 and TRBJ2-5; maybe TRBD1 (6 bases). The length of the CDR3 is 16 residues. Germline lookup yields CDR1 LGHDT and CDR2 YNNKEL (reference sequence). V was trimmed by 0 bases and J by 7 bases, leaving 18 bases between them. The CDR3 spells CASSQDTPQGSGTQYF. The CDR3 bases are TGTGCCAGCAGCCAAGATACCCCCCAGGGGAGTGGGACCCAGTACTTC.

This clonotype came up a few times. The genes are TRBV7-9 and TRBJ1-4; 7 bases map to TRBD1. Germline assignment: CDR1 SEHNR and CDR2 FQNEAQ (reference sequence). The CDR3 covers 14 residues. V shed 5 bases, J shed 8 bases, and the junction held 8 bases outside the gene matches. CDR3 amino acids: CASSTRGPGEKLFF. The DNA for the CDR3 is TGTGCCAGCAGCACGAGGGGGCCGGGCGAAAAACTGTTTTTT.

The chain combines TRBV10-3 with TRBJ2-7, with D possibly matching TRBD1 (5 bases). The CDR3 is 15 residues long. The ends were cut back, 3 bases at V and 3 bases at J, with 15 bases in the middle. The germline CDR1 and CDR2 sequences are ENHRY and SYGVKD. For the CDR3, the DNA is TGTGCCATCAGTGATCGGGTCCAGGGCCACTACGAGCAGTACTTC. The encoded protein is CAISDRVQGHYEQYF.

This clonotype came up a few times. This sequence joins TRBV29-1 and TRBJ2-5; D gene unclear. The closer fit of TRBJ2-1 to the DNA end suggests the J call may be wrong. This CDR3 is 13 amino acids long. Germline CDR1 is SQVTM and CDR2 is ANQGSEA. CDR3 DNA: TGCAGCGCCAGCCGGGCAGATTACAATGAGCAGTTCTTC. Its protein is CSASRADYNEQFF.

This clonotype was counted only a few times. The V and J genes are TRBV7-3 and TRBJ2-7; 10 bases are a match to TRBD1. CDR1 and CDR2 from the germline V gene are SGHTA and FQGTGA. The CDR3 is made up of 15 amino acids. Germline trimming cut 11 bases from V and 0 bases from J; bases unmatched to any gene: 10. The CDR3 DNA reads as TGTGCCTTCTCGGGACAGGGGCCAATCTCCTACGAGCAGTACTTC. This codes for CAFSGQGPISYEQYF. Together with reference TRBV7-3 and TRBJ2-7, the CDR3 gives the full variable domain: GAGVSQTPSNKVTEKGKYVELRCDPISGHTALYWYRQSLGQGPEFLIYFQGTGAADDSGLPNDRFFAVRPEGSVSTLKIQRTERGDSAVYLCAFSGQGPISYEQYFGPGTRLTVT.

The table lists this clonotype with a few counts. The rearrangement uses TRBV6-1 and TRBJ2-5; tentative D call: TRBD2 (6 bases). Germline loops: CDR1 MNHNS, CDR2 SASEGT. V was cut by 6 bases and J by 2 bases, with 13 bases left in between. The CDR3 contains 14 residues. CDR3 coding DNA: TGTGCCAGCAGGACAAGGAGGGGTCAAGAGACCCAGTACTTC. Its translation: CASRTRRGQETQYF.

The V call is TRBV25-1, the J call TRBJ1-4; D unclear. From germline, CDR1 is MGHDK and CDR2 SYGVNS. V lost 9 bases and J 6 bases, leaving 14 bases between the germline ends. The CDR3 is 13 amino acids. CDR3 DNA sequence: TGTGCCAGACGCTGGAGTCAGGATGAAAAACTGTTTTTT. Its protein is CARRWSQDEKLFF.

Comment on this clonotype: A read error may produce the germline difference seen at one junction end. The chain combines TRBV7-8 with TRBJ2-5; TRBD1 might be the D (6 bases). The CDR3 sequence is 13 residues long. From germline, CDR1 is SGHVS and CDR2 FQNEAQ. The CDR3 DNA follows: TGTGCCAGCAGCTTAAGCCAGGGGAACCTCGTCCACTTC. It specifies CASSLSQGNLVHF. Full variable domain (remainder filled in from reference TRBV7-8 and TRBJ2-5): GAGVSQSPRYKVAKRGQDVALRCDPISGHVSLFWYQQALGQGPEFLTYFQNEAQLDKSGLPSDRFFAERPEGSVSTLKIQRTQQEDSAVYLCASSLSQGNLVHFGPGTRLLVL.

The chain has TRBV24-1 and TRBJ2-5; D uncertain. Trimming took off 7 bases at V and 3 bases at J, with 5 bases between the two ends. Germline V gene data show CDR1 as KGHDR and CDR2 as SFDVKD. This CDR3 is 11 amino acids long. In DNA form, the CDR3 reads TGTGCCACCAGCGACAAAGAGACCCAGTACTTC. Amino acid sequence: CATSDKETQYF.